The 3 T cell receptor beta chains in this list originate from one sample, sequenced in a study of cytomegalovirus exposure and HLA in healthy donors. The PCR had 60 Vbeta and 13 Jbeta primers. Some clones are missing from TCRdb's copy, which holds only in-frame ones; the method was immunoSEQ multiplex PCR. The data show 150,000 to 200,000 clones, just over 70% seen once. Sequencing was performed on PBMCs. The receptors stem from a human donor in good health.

The CDR3 nucleotides are TGTGCCAGCAGCTATAGCGGGGGACCCTACGAGCAGTACTTC. It yields the protein CASSYSGGPYEQYF. This sequence joins TRBV7-2 and TRBJ2-7, with 9 bases matching TRBD2. There are 14 residues in the CDR3. Trimming removed 4 bases from V and 2 bases from J; junction bases left unmatched: 3. From germline, CDR1 is SGHTA and CDR2 FQGNSA. Looking up the rest from reference TRBV7-2 and TRBJ2-7 gives the full variable domain: GAGVSQSPSNKVTEKGKDVELRCDPISGHTALYWYRQSLGQGLEFLIYFQGNSAPDKSGLPSDRFSAERTGGSVSTLTIQRTQQEDSAVYLCASSYSGGPYEQYFGPGTRLTVT.

The CDR3 DNA reads as TGTGCCAGCAGTTACAGACCTGGGACATCCTCTAGTGAAGCTTTCTTT. Protein: CASSYRPGTSSSEAFF. The chain joins TRBV6-5 to TRBJ1-1, with a weak D call TRBD1 (6 bases). The germline V and J ends were trimmed by 2 bases and 7 bases, with 20 bases remaining between them. Germline CDR1 and CDR2: MNHEY and SVGAGI. CDR3 length: 16 residues.

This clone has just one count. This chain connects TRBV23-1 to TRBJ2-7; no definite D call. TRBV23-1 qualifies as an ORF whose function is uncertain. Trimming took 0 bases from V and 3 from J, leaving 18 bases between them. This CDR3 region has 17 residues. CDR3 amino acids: CASSQSFPGGKNYEQYF. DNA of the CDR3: TGCGCCAGCAGTCAATCGTTCCCCGGCGGAAAGAACTACGAGCAGTACTTC.